This T cell receptor (beta chain) is from a study of blood T cell repertoires in COVID-19. Trimming left V 0 bases short and J 5 bases short, with 5 bases between. This CDR3 is built from 12 residues. The germline gives CDR1 SGHDT, CDR2 YYEEEE. Sequencing was performed with immunoSEQ multiplex PCR; in TCRdb, only in-frame clones are kept and a portion is missing. The sample holds about 35,000 clones, under 90% seen once. This chain joins TRBV5-6 and TRBJ2-5, with D maybe TRBD2 (5 bases). The specimen was peripheral blood. The receptor was isolated from a man between 50 and 59 years old with acute or convalescent COVID-19. This CDR3 reads CASSLAGETQYF. CDR3 bases: TGTGCCAGCAGCTTGGCGGGGGAGACCCAGTACTTC.